Listed below are T cell receptor beta chains from one sample, sequenced in a study of breast tumors, draining lymph nodes, adjacent tissues. Via MiXCR, TCRdb re-called the multiplex PCR reads, giving one row per CDR3 protein. The table records over 35,000 distinct CDR3 sequences, roughly 36% of them present only once. The sequencing input was breast tumor tissue. Receptors were obtained from a female donor with breast cancer. Some clones in this sample may be carry-over from other donors' samples. The CDR3 runs from the conserved cysteine through the conserved F or W. D genes are given only for firm matches. Only some rows state a clone size, as once, few, many or a class for expanded clones.

CDR3: CASSKIWRERANTGELFF; DNA: TGTGCCAGCAGTAAAATTTGGCGCGAACGAGCGAACACCGGGGAGCTGTTTTTT; J: TRBJ2-2; size: -; V: TRBV6-1; D: -
CDR3: CASSLAGGGGEKLFF; DNA: TGTGCCAGCAGCTTAGCAGGGGGCGGTGGGGAAAAACTGTTTTTT; J: TRBJ1-4; size: -; V: TRBV7-9; D: TRBD1
CDR3: CSVRTGGRTGELFF; DNA: TGCAGCGTGCGGACAGGGGGCAGGACCGGGGAGCTGTTTTTT; J: TRBJ2-2; size: many; V: TRBV29-1; D: TRBD1
CDR3: CSASGLAGAYEQYF; DNA: TGCAGTGCTAGTGGACTAGCGGGAGCCTACGAGCAGTACTTC; J: TRBJ2-7; size: -; V: TRBV20-1; D: TRBD2
CDR3: CASSLVGVGQPQHF; DNA: TGTGCCAGCAGCTTGGTAGGGGTTGGTCAGCCCCAGCATTTT; J: TRBJ1-5; size: many; V: TRBV5-6; D: -
CDR3: CASSATGDFYGYTF; DNA: TGTGCCAGCTCAGCGACAGGGGACTTCTATGGCTACACCTTC; J: TRBJ1-2; size: few; V: TRBV18; D: TRBD1
CDR3: CSARETGGQNQPQHF; DNA: TGCAGTGCTAGAGAGACAGGGGGCCAAAATCAGCCCCAGCATTTT; J: TRBJ1-5; size: many; V: TRBV20-1; D: TRBD1
CDR3: CASSLRGSGRAETQYF; DNA: TGTGCCAGCAGCTTACGGGGTAGCGGGAGGGCCGAGACCCAGTACTTC; J: TRBJ2-5; size: many; V: TRBV11-2; D: TRBD2
CDR3: CASSEQGNNSPLHF; DNA: TGTGCCAGCAGTGAACAGGGCAATAATTCACCCCTCCACTTT; J: TRBJ1-6; size: many; V: TRBV25-1; D: -
CDR3: CSARTGARNTIYF; DNA: TGCAGTGCTAGGACAGGGGCGCGAAACACCATATATTTT; J: TRBJ1-3; size: many; V: TRBV20-1; D: TRBD1
CDR3: CASSGGPGVGEGEQFF; DNA: TGTGCCAGCAGTGGGGGCCCAGGGGTTGGGGAGGGTGAGCAGTTCTTC; J: TRBJ2-1; size: -; V: TRBV2; D: -
CDR3: CASSPDRVHNEQFF; DNA: TGTGCCAGCAGCCCGGACAGGGTCCACAATGAGCAGTTCTTC; J: TRBJ2-1; size: many; V: TRBV12-3/TRBV12-4; D: TRBD1
CDR3: CAISDRPLEEQYF; DNA: TGTGCCATCAGTGACAGGCCTCTAGAGGAGCAGTACTTC; J: TRBJ2-7; size: many; V: TRBV10-3; D: -
CDR3: CASSRWTSGIGEQFF; DNA: TGTGCCAGCAGTCGCTGGACTAGCGGGATTGGTGAGCAATTCTTC; J: TRBJ2-1; size: many; V: TRBV12-3/TRBV12-4; D: TRBD2
CDR3: CASSLTRQVETQYF; DNA: TGTGCCAGCAGCTTAACTCGACAGGTGGAGACCCAGTACTTC; J: TRBJ2-5; size: many; V: TRBV7-7; D: -